Listed here are 4 T cell receptor beta chains from one sample, sequenced in a study of cytomegalovirus exposure and HLA in healthy donors. The PCR was carried out with 60 Vbeta primers and 13 Jbeta primers. TCRdb keeps only in-frame clones here, not all; method: immunoSEQ multiplex PCR. The repertoire holds about 90,000 clones, with 77% as singletons. Material: PBMCs. Receptors originate from a boy aged 5-17 years in good health and CMV-seronegative.

The chain employs TRBV5-4 and TRBJ2-1; 9 bases align to TRBD1. Germline V lookup: CDR1 SGHNT, CDR2 YYREEE (reference sequence). This CDR3 contains 18 residues. The V gene end was trimmed by 3 bases and the J gene end by 4 bases; junction bases not matched to a gene: 14. Here the CDR3 reads CASSSRTGEARFYNEQFF. CDR3 coding DNA: TGTGCCAGCAGCTCTCGGACAGGGGAAGCACGATTTTACAATGAGCAGTTCTTC.

CDR3 sequence: CASSQDNGSSEKLFF. For the CDR3, the DNA is TGCGCCAGCAGCCAAGATAACGGGTCTAGTGAAAAACTGTTTTTT. This chain connects TRBV4-1 to TRBJ1-4; D is unclear. CDR1 is MGHRA and CDR2 is YSYEKL in the germline V gene. V lost 0 bases to trimming and J lost 7 bases, with 12 bases between them. This CDR3 is 15 amino acids long.

This clone occurred once. The rearrangement joins TRBV5-6 to TRBJ1-1, with D unresolved. V lost 0 bases, J lost 1 base, and 7 bases lay in between. Germline V gene data show CDR1 as SGHDT and CDR2 as YYEEEE. The CDR3 spans 14 residues. CDR3: CASSLGHSNTEAFF. DNA of the CDR3: TGTGCCAGCAGCTTGGGACATTCGAACACTGAAGCTTTCTTT.

This clone was picked up a small number of times. The chain employs TRBV6-1 and TRBJ1-1, with a weak D call TRBD1 (5 bases). CDR1 MNHNS and CDR2 SASEGT come from the germline V gene. Trimming took off 2 bases at V and 1 base at J, with 8 bases between the two ends. The CDR3 covers 14 residues. Here the CDR3 reads CASSELGQNTEAFF. In DNA form, the CDR3 reads TGTGCCAGCAGTGAATTAGGACAGAACACTGAAGCTTTCTTT.